The subject of this entry is one T cell receptor (beta chain). The target antigen is unknown. Trimming cost V 3 bases and J 0 bases, with 9 bases left between them. The CDR3 runs to 16 residues. The germline gives CDR1 MGHDK, CDR2 SYGVNS. This entry comes from a study of T-cell memory formation after mild COVID-19. Broader study findings: Contracting CD4+ clones lay largely in CM and EM, with CD8+ ones residing in EMRA.

TCRdb reanalysed the 5' RACE reads using MiXCR and keeps one entry per CDR3 protein. This table holds about 340,000 distinct CDR3 sequences, around 15% found once. The sequence came from a man between 18 and 35 years old who had mild COVID-19 (a few samples of this study predate the infection). Cell type and time point are not known. Material: PBMCs or a T cell subset sorted from them (not recorded which). The chain uses TRBV25-1 and TRBJ1-6; TRBD1 might be the D (5 bases). CDR3 bases: TGTGCCAGCAGTGAGTCAGGGAGCTCCTATAATTCACCCCTCCACTTT. Translated, it gives CASSESGSSYNSPLHF.